Below, 18 T cell receptor beta chains from the same sample are listed, as sequenced in a study of circulating and synovial CD4+ cells in juvenile arthritis. Method: immunoSEQ multiplex PCR; TCRdb's copy keeps in-frame clones and lacks some. The sample gives 25,000 to 35,000 clones, around 95% of which show up once; 2.5% to 3% is in the top ten. Sequencing used CD4+ T cells from blood. All receptors come from a human donor with juvenile idiopathic arthritis.

Only one count was recorded for this clone. J is TRBJ1-1 and V is TRBV9, with D hard to call. The CDR3 has 15 amino acids. The germline V and J ends were trimmed by 4 bases and 0 bases, with 13 bases remaining between them. Per germline, CDR1 SGDLS and CDR2 YYNGEE. As DNA, the CDR3 is TGTGCCAGCAGCATAGGTCAACTACTGAACACTGAAGCTTTCTTT. Amino acid sequence: CASSIGQLLNTEAFF.

This clone has more than one count but fewer than ten. The rearrangement joins TRBV28 to TRBJ2-7; a weak D match, TRBD1 (5 bases). This CDR3 has 14 residues. Trimming pared 2 bases from V and 6 bases from J, leaving 14 bases between. Germline loops: CDR1 MDHEN, CDR2 SYDVKM. The chain's CDR3 is CASSLRQPGPEQYF. As DNA, the CDR3 is TGTGCCAGCAGTTTAAGACAGCCTGGCCCCGAGCAGTACTTC.

The chain employs TRBV4-1 and TRBJ2-5; 10 positions agree with TRBD2. Trimming removed 1 base from V and 1 base from J; junction bases left unmatched: 3. The CDR3 is 16 amino acids. Per the germline V gene, CDR1 is MGHRA and CDR2 is YSYEKL. CDR3 in amino acids: CASSQARTSGQETQYF. The CDR3 DNA is TGCGCCAGCAGCCAAGCTAGGACTAGCGGCCAAGAGACCCAGTACTTC.

The chain has TRBV15 and TRBJ2-7; TRBD2 aligns across 8 bases. Germline lookup yields CDR1 LNHNV and CDR2 YYDKDF (reference sequence). The CDR3 extends over 15 amino acids. Germline trimming cut 0 bases from V and 2 bases from J; bases unmatched to any gene: 3. CDR3 coding DNA: TGTGCCACCAGCAGAGAAACTAGCGGTCCCTACGAGCAGTACTTC. Its protein product is CATSRETSGPYEQYF.

The J gene is TRBJ2-7, the V gene TRBV7-2; TRBD1 aligns across 9 bases. The CDR3 consists of 15 residues. Germline V gives CDR1 SGHTA, CDR2 FQGNSA. Trimming took 3 bases from V and 6 from J; bases not matched to a gene: 9. In DNA, the CDR3 is TGTGCCAGCAGCTTCGGGACAGGGACCGGCGGCGAGCAGTACTTC. Translated: CASSFGTGTGGEQYF.

This clone was seen only once. V and J are TRBV7-9 and TRBJ1-5; 10 bases align to TRBD1. Germline trimming cut 10 bases from V and 4 bases from J; bases unmatched to any gene: 7. This CDR3 is built from 14 residues. CDR1 is SEHNR and CDR2 is FQNEAQ in the germline V gene (reference sequence). The chain's CDR3 is CAISWGQGNQPQHF. CDR3 nucleotides: TGTGCCATCTCCTGGGGACAGGGGAATCAGCCCCAGCATTTT.

The chain is built from TRBV9 and TRBJ2-2; the D is unclear. This CDR3 region has 13 residues. Germline values: CDR1 SGDLS, CDR2 YYNGEE. V was clipped by 3 bases and J by 6 bases, with 9 bases between them. The CDR3, as DNA: TGTGCCAGCAGCGGGTCCTGGCCCGGGGAGCTGTTTTTT. Its translation is CASSGSWPGELFF. The full variable domain, in which reference TRBV9 and TRBJ2-2 provide the parts outside the CDR3, is DSGVTQTPKHLITATGQRVTLRCSPRSGDLSVYWYQQSLDQGLQFLIQYYNGEERAKGNILERFSAQQFPDLHSELNLSSLELGDSALYFCASSGSWPGELFFGEGSRLTVL.

This chain uses TRBV5-4 with TRBJ2-7; D perhaps matches TRBD1 (6 bases). Per germline, CDR1 SGHNT and CDR2 YYREEE (reference sequence). The V and J ends lost 4 bases and 1 base respectively, with 12 bases between them. This CDR3 contains 14 residues. Written as DNA, the CDR3 is TGTGCCAGCAGCAGGGACACCCTTTCCTACGAGCAGTACTTC. Its translation: CASSRDTLSYEQYF. The complete variable domain, with remaining parts taken from reference TRBV5-4 and TRBJ2-7, reads ETGVTQSPTHLIKTRGQQVTLRCSSQSGHNTVSWYQQALGQGPQFIFQYYREEENGRGNFPPRFSGLQFPNYSSELNVNALELDDSALYLCASSRDTLSYEQYFGPGTRLTVT.

The V and J genes are TRBV20-1 and TRBJ1-2; D is unclear. In germline, CDR1 is DFQATT, CDR2 SNEGSKA (reference sequence). Trimming took off 3 bases at V and 8 bases at J, with 10 bases between the two ends. The CDR3 spans 11 residues. The CDR3 loop is CSASEGIGYTF. The CDR3 DNA follows: TGCAGTGCTAGTGAGGGTATCGGCTACACCTTC.

This clone was counted a few times. The chain couples TRBV4-1 to TRBJ2-3, with 10 bases that match TRBD2. V shed 0 bases and J 1 base; nucleotides not matched to a gene: 16. The V gene's germline CDR1 is MGHRA and CDR2 YSYEKL. The CDR3 contains 21 residues. The chain's CDR3 is CASSQERRVKSGTSGTDTQYF. DNA for the CDR3: TGCGCCAGCAGCCAAGAAAGAAGAGTTAAATCAGGGACTAGCGGCACAGATACGCAGTATTTT.

J is TRBJ1-1 and V is TRBV28; D remains unclear. The length of the CDR3 is 12 residues. V was shortened by 1 base and J by 10 bases, with 10 bases between the two germline ends. Germline CDR1 MDHEN, CDR2 SYDVKM. DNA for the CDR3: TGTGCCAGCAGTTTATCCCCCCGGGGAGCTTTCTTT. It translates to CASSLSPRGAFF.

V is TRBV5-5 and J is TRBJ1-3; possibly TRBD1 for D (6 bases). Trimming cost V 4 bases and J 2 bases, with 19 bases left between them. The CDR3 consists of 17 residues. Germline V gene sequence: CDR1 SGHKS, CDR2 YYEKEE (reference sequence). CDR3 nucleotides: TGTGCCAGCAGCCCGGGGGGCGCAACAACCCCTGGAAACACCATATATTTT. Its translation is CASSPGGATTPGNTIYF.

The chain has TRBV9 and TRBJ1-6; D call uncertain. This CDR3 is built from 13 residues. V gave up 0 bases and J gave up 8 bases, with 6 bases separating them. Germline V gene sequence: CDR1 SGDLS, CDR2 YYNGEE. The CDR3 DNA is TGTGCCAGCAGCGTAGTCTCCGATTCACCCCTCCACTTT. The encoded protein is CASSVVSDSPLHF.

This chain links TRBV7-3 with TRBJ2-2, with D tentatively TRBD1 (6 bases). V shed 4 bases and J shed 1 base, with 7 bases lying between them. Germline CDR1 reads SGHTA; CDR2 reads FQGTGA. CDR3 size: 14 residues. Here the CDR3 DNA reads TGTGCCAGCAGCTCGGGACAGAACACCGGGGAGCTGTTTTTT. It encodes CASSSGQNTGELFF.

This chain connects TRBV18 to TRBJ2-3, with D hard to call. Germline loops: CDR1 KGHSH, CDR2 LQKENI. The length of the CDR3 is 13 residues. The germline V and J ends were trimmed by 3 bases and 0 bases, with 4 bases remaining between them. CDR3 nucleotides: TGTGCCAGCTCACCCCCTAGCACAGATACGCAGTATTTT. Amino acid sequence: CASSPPSTDTQYF.

The J gene is TRBJ2-1, the V gene TRBV27; the D gene is possibly TRBD1 (5 bases). Trimming shortened V by 2 bases and J by 4 bases, and 12 bases separated the two germline ends. Looked up from germline, CDR1 is MNHEY and CDR2 is SMNVEV (reference sequence). The CDR3 length is 15 residues. The CDR3 loop is CASSLVTDSYNEQFF. As DNA, the CDR3 is TGTGCCAGCAGTTTAGTTACTGACAGTTACAATGAGCAGTTCTTC.

This chain connects TRBV2 to TRBJ2-5; 8 bases map to TRBD2. This CDR3 is 14 amino acids long. The V gene end was trimmed by 3 bases and the J gene end by 3 bases; junction bases not matched to a gene: 3. Germline assignment: CDR1 SNHLY and CDR2 FYNNEI. CDR3 amino acids: CASSEGTRKETQYF. For the CDR3, the DNA is TGTGCCAGCAGTGAGGGGACTAGGAAAGAGACCCAGTACTTC.

About this clone: This CDR3 is also generated by other DNA sequences in the sample. The genes are TRBV5-8 and TRBJ2-4; D is unresolved. The CDR3 is made up of 14 amino acids. Germline V lookup: CDR1 SGHTS, CDR2 YDEGEE. Deletions cut 0 bases from V and 2 bases from J, with 6 bases between. CDR3 amino acids: CASSLGQPKNIQYF. The CDR3 DNA is TGTGCCAGCAGCTTGGGGCAACCCAAAAACATTCAGTACTTC.